This TCR beta chain is from a study of blood T cells in healthy people across ages. Study background: Template switching picked up about one barcoded beta molecule for each two T cells. General study points: Among long-lived donors, naive CD4+ cells were more numerous and diversity higher than in aged donors.

Trimming shortened V by 3 bases and J by 6 bases, and 11 bases separated the two germline ends. This CDR3 contains 13 residues. Then a second PCR, running about 7 to 11 cycles, was carried out with a sample-barcoded 5' primer and a J-beta primer mix. TCRdb ran MiXCR on the 5' RACE reads and lists one entry per CDR3 protein. The repertoire holds 1.5 million to 2 million distinct CDR3 sequences, with roughly two fifths as singletons. As to this clonotype: Its antigen is unidentified.

This sequence was found in a human donor in good health. Sequencing was carried out using blood. The chain has TRBV12-3 or TRBV12-4 and TRBJ1-2, with D unresolved. This chain's CDR3 is CASSLTREDGYTF. The CDR3 nucleotides read TGTGCCAGCAGTTTGACTCGTGAAGATGGCTACACCTTC.